Given below is one T cell receptor (beta chain) in context. This table comes from immunoSEQ multiplex PCR, and its TCRdb copy is limited to in-frame clones, with some not included. The data hold 35,000 to 45,000 clones, with 80% to 95% observed a single time. This sample was taken from a study of T cell changes during pregnancy in multiple sclerosis. Germline CDR1 and CDR2: SQVTM and ANQGSEA. This CDR3 is built from 13 residues. The ends were cut back, 6 bases at V and 4 bases at J, with 15 bases in the middle. Sample: CD4+ T cells from peripheral blood mononuclear cells, taken in the third trimester of pregnancy. This sequence originates from a female donor with multiple sclerosis, enrolled in a pregnancy study. The rearrangement joins TRBV29-1 to TRBJ1-2, with D unresolved. The CDR3 protein is CSVTSGSGYGYTF. CDR3 in DNA: TGCAGCGTCACCTCAGGATCAGGCTATGGCTACACCTTC.